This TCR beta chain was obtained from a study of memory CD4+ T cells and cytomegalovirus serostatus. Study-level findings and limits: A US-trained random forest predicted CMV serostatus with median AUC around 0.9.

Using immunoSEQ multiplex PCR, the repertoire was profiled, and TCRdb retains in-frame clones only, with some absent. The sample has some 47,000 clones; around 82% are singletons. The sort gate was single viable CD3+CD4+CD8-CD45RO+ cells for memory CD4+ T cells. The CDR3 loop spans 17 amino acids. Germline V gives CDR1 LGHNA, CDR2 YNFKEQ. V lost 1 base and J lost 3, with 17 bases in between. Comment on this clone: What it recognizes is unknown.

The specimen was memory CD4+ T cells from blood. The chain employs TRBV4-2 and TRBJ2-3; D possibly corresponds to TRBD2 (7 bases). The source of this sequence is an adult in good health and CMV-seronegative. The CDR3 protein is CASSQGLAGAKTDTQYF. As DNA, the CDR3 is TGTGCCAGCAGCCAAGGGCTCGCGGGGGCCAAAACAGATACGCAGTATTTT.